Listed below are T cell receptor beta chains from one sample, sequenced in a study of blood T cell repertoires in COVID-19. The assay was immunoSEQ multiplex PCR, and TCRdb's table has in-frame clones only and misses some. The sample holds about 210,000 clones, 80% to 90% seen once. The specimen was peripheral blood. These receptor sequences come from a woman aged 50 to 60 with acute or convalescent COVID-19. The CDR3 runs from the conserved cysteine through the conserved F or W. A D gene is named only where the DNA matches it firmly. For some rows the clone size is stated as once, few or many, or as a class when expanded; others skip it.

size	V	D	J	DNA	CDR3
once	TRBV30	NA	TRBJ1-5	TGTGCCTGGAGTTCCCCGTTTCGACCGGGAAATCAGCCCCAGCATTTT	CAWSSPFRPGNQPQHF
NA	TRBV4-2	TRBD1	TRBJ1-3	TGTGCCAGCAGCCAAGCCCCCAGGACAGGGCAGAATTCTGGAAACACCATATATTTT	CASSQAPRTGQNSGNTIYF
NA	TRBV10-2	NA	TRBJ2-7	TGCGCCAGCAGCGCGGGGACTCCGAACCCTGAGCAGTACTTC	CASSAGTPNPEQYF
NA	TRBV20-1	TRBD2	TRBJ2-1	TGCAGTGCTAGTGATAGGACTAGCGGTTTCTACAATGAGCAGTTCTTC	CSASDRTSGFYNEQFF
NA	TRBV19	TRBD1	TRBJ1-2	TGTGCCAGTAGTGCTGACAGGGGGGCTTCTCACTATGGCTACACCTTC	CASSADRGASHYGYTF
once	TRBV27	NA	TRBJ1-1	TGTGCCAGCAGTTCTCATCCACCGGGAGATAGGCGGTGGGACACTGAAGCTTTCTTT	CASSSHPPGDRRWDTEAFF
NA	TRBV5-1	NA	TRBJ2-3	TGCGCCAGCACCACCCTCCCTAGGGGGACTACGTCAGATACGCAGTATTTT	CASTTLPRGTTSDTQYF
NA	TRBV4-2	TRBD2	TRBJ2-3	TGTGCCAGCGGGCTAGCGGGGGACCCTAGCACAGATACGCAGTATTTT	CASGLAGDPSTDTQYF
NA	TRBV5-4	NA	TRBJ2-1	TGTGCCAGCAGCTTAGGAGGTGATAGCAATGAGCAGTTCTTC	CASSLGGDSNEQFF
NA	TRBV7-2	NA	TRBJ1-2	TGTGCCAGCAGCTTAGGAGGGAACTATGGCTACACCTTC	CASSLGGNYGYTF
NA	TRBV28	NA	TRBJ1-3	TGTGCCAGCAGTTTAACGACTCTCTCTGGAAACACCATATATTTT	CASSLTTLSGNTIYF
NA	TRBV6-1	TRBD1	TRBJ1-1	TGTGCCAGCAGTGCAGGATTCTATAGGGGGCAGACTGAAGCTTTCTTT	CASSAGFYRGQTEAFF
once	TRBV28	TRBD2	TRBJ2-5	TGTGCCAGCAGTTCCGGACTAGCGGCTAAAGAGACCCAGTACTTC	CASSSGLAAKETQYF
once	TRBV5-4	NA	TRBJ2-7	TGTGCCAGCAGCTCCCCCGGGACTTTTACCTACGAGCAGTACTTC	CASSSPGTFTYEQYF
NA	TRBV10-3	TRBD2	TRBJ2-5	TGTGCCATCAGTGAGCCCGGGACTAGGCGGGAGACCCAGTACTTC	CAISEPGTRRETQYF
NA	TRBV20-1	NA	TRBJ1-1	TGCAGTGCTAGTTTAACCACTAACACTGAAGCTTTCTTT	CSASLTTNTEAFF
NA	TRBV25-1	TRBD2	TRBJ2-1	TGTGCCAGCAGTGAATATTCGGCTAGCGGGAGGGTGCAGTTCTTC	CASSEYSASGRVQFF
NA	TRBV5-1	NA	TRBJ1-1	TGCGCCAGCAGCTTGGACAGGGTGGCTTTCTTT	CASSLDRVAFF
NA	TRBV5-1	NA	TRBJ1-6	TGCGCCAGCAGCTTGGGGGGGGTATCACCCCTCCACTTT	CASSLGGVSPLHF
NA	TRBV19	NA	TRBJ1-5	TGTGCCAGTAGTCCGGACAGACGTCAGCCCCAGCATTTT	CASSPDRRQPQHF
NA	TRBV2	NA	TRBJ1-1	TGTGCCAGCAGTGGAAGGATACAGGGGAACACTGAAGCTTTCTTT	CASSGRIQGNTEAFF
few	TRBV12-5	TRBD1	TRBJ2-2	TGTGCTAGTGGTTTGGCCCTCAAAATAGACAGGGGGAACACCGGGGAGCTGTTTTTT	CASGLALKIDRGNTGELFF
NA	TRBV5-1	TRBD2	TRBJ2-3	TGCGCCAGCAGCTTACCTAGCGGGGCCGCCACAGATACGCAGTATTTT	CASSLPSGAATDTQYF
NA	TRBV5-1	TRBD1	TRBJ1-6	TGTGCCAGCAGCCCCGGGACAGAAATCTATAATTCACCCCTCCACTTT	CASSPGTEIYNSPLHF
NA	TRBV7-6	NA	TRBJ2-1	TGTGCCAGCAGCTTAGACGTGGGAGGACCCTCATACAATGAGCAGTTCTTC	CASSLDVGGPSYNEQFF
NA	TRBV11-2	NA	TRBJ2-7	TGTGCCAGCAGCTTAGGACTAGTCTCCTCCTACGAGCAGTACTTC	CASSLGLVSSYEQYF
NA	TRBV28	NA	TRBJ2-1	TGTGCCAGCAGTCCTTTGGGGGGGCTGGACAATGAGCAGTTCTTC	CASSPLGGLDNEQFF
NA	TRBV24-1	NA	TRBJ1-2	TGTGCCACCAGTGATTTGGAGCGAGGGTATGGCTACACCTTC	CATSDLERGYGYTF
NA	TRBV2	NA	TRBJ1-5	TGTGCCAGCAGCGGGGACATAGACAATCAGCCCCAGCATTTT	CASSGDIDNQPQHF
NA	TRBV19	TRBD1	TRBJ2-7	TGTGCCAGTAGGCACCGGGACAGGGGAGGCGAGCAGTACTTC	CASRHRDRGGEQYF
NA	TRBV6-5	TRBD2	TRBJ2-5	TGTGCCAGCAGTCCACTAGCGGGAGGGAAAGAGACCCAGTACTTC	CASSPLAGGKETQYF
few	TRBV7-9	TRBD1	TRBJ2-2	TGTGCCAGCAGACCGGGACAGGGGTTATCTAAGAACACCGGGGAGCTGTTTTTT	CASRPGQGLSKNTGELFF
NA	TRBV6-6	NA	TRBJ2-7	TGTGCCAGCAGTTACCGCAGACTTACGCAGTACTTC	CASSYRRLTQYF
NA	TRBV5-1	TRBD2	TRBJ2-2	TGCGCCAGCAGCTCCCGAGCGGGAGCGAACACCGGGGAGCTGTTTTTT	CASSSRAGANTGELFF
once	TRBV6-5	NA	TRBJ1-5	TGTGCCAGCAACTCCGCGGGAGGGAACCAGCCCCAGCATTTT	CASNSAGGNQPQHF
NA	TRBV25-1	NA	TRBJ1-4	TGTGCCAGCACCAAAAGCGGGGGCGTCAAGGAAAAACTGTTTTTT	CASTKSGGVKEKLFF